These 30 T cell receptor beta chains came from one sample sequenced in a study of T-cell memory formation after mild COVID-19. TCRdb re-analysed the 5' RACE reads in MiXCR, keeping a single row per CDR3 protein. The data hold about 560,000 distinct CDR3 sequences, with around 16% observed a single time. The sequenced material came from PBMCs or a T cell subset sorted from them (not recorded which). The receptors were sampled from an adult woman who had mild COVID-19 (a few samples of this study predate the infection). Cell type and time point are not known.

V gene TRBV6-4 combines with J gene TRBJ2-1; 13 bases fit TRBD2. Germline CDR1 is MRHNA and CDR2 is SNTAGT. The CDR3 is 16 residues long. V was pared by 4 bases and J by 10 bases, with 10 bases of the junction left unmatched. CDR3 sequence reads: CASSGRTSGRIGEQFF. Here the CDR3 DNA reads TGTGCCAGCAGTGGAAGGACTAGCGGGAGAATAGGGGAGCAGTTCTTC.

This clonotype was seen more than once but under ten times. The V gene is TRBV15, the J gene TRBJ1-2; D remains ambiguous. Germline CDR1 and CDR2: LNHNV and YYDKDF (reference sequence). V lost 0 bases, J lost 4 bases, and 12 bases lay in between. This CDR3 has 15 amino acids. DNA of the CDR3: TGTGCCACCAGCAGAGATCGTTTTGGAGGCTATGGCTACACCTTC. Translation gives CATSRDRFGGYGYTF. The complete variable domain, with remaining parts taken from reference TRBV15 and TRBJ1-2, reads DAMVIQNPRYQVTQFGKPVTLSCSQTLNHNVMYWYQQKSSQAPKLLFHYYDKDFNNEADTPDNFQSRRPNTSFCFLDIRSPGLGDTAMYLCATSRDRFGGYGYTFGSGTRLTVV.

The genes are TRBV24-1 and TRBJ2-3; D remains unclear. Trimming cost V 1 base and J 4 bases, with 5 bases left between them. The CDR3 totals 13 residues. Germline CDR1 KGHDR, CDR2 SFDVKD. In nucleotides, the CDR3 is TGTGCCACCAGTGATTTTCAAGCAGATACGCAGTATTTT. Translation: CATSDFQADTQYF.

This clonotype occurred a few times. This chain uses TRBV19 with TRBJ2-7; the D gene is possibly TRBD2 (7 bases). The CDR3 runs 18 residues. CDR1 and CDR2 (germline): LNHDA, SQIVND (reference sequence). Trimming took off 2 bases at V and 0 bases at J, with 20 bases between the two ends. CDR3 DNA sequence: TGTGCCAGTAGTATACATTCGGGGGGCCGGGACTTCTCCTACGAGCAGTACTTC. Its protein product is CASSIHSGGRDFSYEQYF.

The V and J genes are TRBV12-3 or TRBV12-4 and TRBJ1-2; no clear D. V lost 2 bases to trimming and J lost 7 bases, with 11 bases between them. The CDR3 extends over 13 amino acids. For the CDR3, the DNA is TGTGCCAGCAGTTTAACCCTCTACGGTGGCTACACCTTC. Translated, it gives CASSLTLYGGYTF.

The chain is built from TRBV7-9 and TRBJ2-7; 8 bases line up with TRBD1. Unmatched junction bases numbered 7, after V lost 4 bases and J lost 2 bases. The CDR3 loop spans 15 amino acids. The germline V gene encodes CDR1 SEHNR and CDR2 FQNEAQ (reference sequence). The CDR3 sequence: CASSSDRGFPYEQYF. For the CDR3, the DNA is TGTGCCAGCAGCTCCGACAGGGGCTTTCCCTACGAGCAGTACTTC.

This clonotype was detected only a few times. V is TRBV11-1 and J is TRBJ2-1; D is unresolved. This CDR3 contains 13 residues. V lost 2 bases, J lost 8 bases, and 10 bases lay in between. The germline V gene has CDR1 SGHAT and CDR2 FQDESV (reference sequence). The CDR3 spells CASSLRHGDEQFF. The CDR3 nucleotides read TGTGCCAGCAGCTTAAGACATGGCGATGAGCAGTTCTTC.

This clonotype was seen a few times. The chain links TRBV7-3 to TRBJ2-7; D possibly corresponds to TRBD2 (5 bases). This CDR3 has 12 residues. V lost 2 bases, J lost 7 bases, and 9 bases lay in between. CDR1 and CDR2 (germline): SGHTA, FQGTGA. The CDR3 DNA follows: TGTGCCAGCAGCTTAGGAGCGGCGGAGCAGTACTTC. It yields the protein CASSLGAAEQYF.

The chain recombines TRBV6-6 with TRBJ1-2, with TRBD1 identical over 11 bases. Unmatched junction bases numbered 4, after V lost 8 bases and J lost 8 bases. Germline-derived CDR1 and CDR2 are MNHNY and SVGAGI (reference sequence). The CDR3 loop spans 12 amino acids. DNA for the CDR3: TGTGCCAGCGGACAGGGGGCGGGCGGCTACACCTTC. Its translation: CASGQGAGGYTF.

This clonotype was seen ten or more times. The J gene is TRBJ2-3, the V gene TRBV6-1, with a tentative D call TRBD1 (6 bases). The CDR3 extends over 14 amino acids. Trimming stripped 7 bases from V and 2 bases from J, with 13 bases between. Germline assignment: CDR1 MNHNS and CDR2 SASEGT. The CDR3 sequence: CASKAQGHTDTQYF. The CDR3 nucleotides are TGTGCCAGCAAAGCACAGGGCCACACAGATACGCAGTATTTT.

Here the CDR3 reads CASSFYGTGGAETQYF. The CDR3 coding sequence is TGTGCCAGCAGCTTCTATGGCACAGGGGGCGCGGAGACCCAGTACTTC. The rearrangement links TRBV7-9 to TRBJ2-5, with TRBD1 identical over 9 bases. Looked up from germline, CDR1 is SEHNR and CDR2 is FQNEAQ (reference sequence). V trimming: 3 bases; J trimming: 5 bases; junction bases outside the gene matches: 10. CDR3 size: 16 residues.

This clonotype was seen more than once but under ten times. The J gene is TRBJ1-2, the V gene TRBV7-9; no firm D call. The ends were cut back, 6 bases at V and 1 base at J, with 12 bases in the middle. Germline V gene sequence: CDR1 SEHNR, CDR2 FQNEAQ (reference sequence). The CDR3 is 14 amino acids. The CDR3 bases are TGTGCCAGCAGTTTGAATCCCGTTAACTATGGCTACACCTTC. Translating it yields CASSLNPVNYGYTF.

This chain uses TRBV20-1 with TRBJ1-6, with 7 nucleotides matching TRBD1. V lost 4 bases to trimming and J lost 5 bases; unmatched junction nucleotides: 5. The germline V gene has CDR1 DFQATT and CDR2 SNEGSKA (reference sequence). CDR3 length: 14 amino acids. CDR3 amino acids: CSATAGGNNSPLHF. The DNA for the CDR3 is TGCAGTGCTACCGCAGGGGGGAATAATTCACCCCTCCACTTT.

V is TRBV6-1 and J is TRBJ2-3; 10 nucleotides line up with TRBD2. CDR1 and CDR2 (germline): MNHNS, SASEGT. The CDR3 is 15 residues long. Germline trimming cut 3 bases from V and 1 base from J; bases unmatched to any gene: 1. The CDR3 coding sequence is TGTGCCAGCAGTGAGGGGACTAGCGGCACAGATACGCAGTATTTT. Protein product: CASSEGTSGTDTQYF.

This chain links TRBV20-1 with TRBJ2-3, with 7 bases matching TRBD2. Germline V gives CDR1 DFQATT, CDR2 SNEGSKA (reference sequence). The CDR3 covers 16 residues. The junction had 14 bases not matched to a gene; V was cut back by 1 base and J by 7 bases. Written as DNA, the CDR3 is TGCAGTGCTAGAGTCCCATTGCGGGGGAGAGTACATACGCAGTATTTT. Its protein is CSARVPLRGRVHTQYF.

V usage is TRBV6-2 or TRBV6-3 and J usage is TRBJ1-1; D call uncertain. The CDR3 sequence is 12 residues long. V was trimmed by 2 bases and J by 11 bases, leaving 12 bases between them. Germline V lookup: CDR1 MNHEY, CDR2 SVGEGT. The CDR3 sequence is CASSYGGVAAFF. CDR3 DNA sequence: TGTGCCAGCAGTTACGGTGGGGTGGCGGCTTTCTTT.

This clonotype was counted only a few times. The chain employs TRBV29-1 and TRBJ2-2; 8 positions match TRBD2. Trimming cost V 0 bases and J 0 bases; bases outside gene matches: 9. CDR3 length: 18 amino acids. Per the germline V gene, CDR1 is SQVTM and CDR2 is ANQGSEA. The CDR3 DNA follows: TGCAGCGTTGAAGAAGCGCTCGGTAGCGGGGCGAACACCGGGGAGCTGTTTTTT. Its protein product is CSVEEALGSGANTGELFF.

This clonotype has only a few counts. V is TRBV2 and J is TRBJ2-1, with 10 positions matching TRBD2. CDR3 length: 17 residues. Germline values: CDR1 SNHLY, CDR2 FYNNEI. V lost 6 bases, J lost 9 bases, and 17 bases stayed unmatched. The CDR3 spells CASSEEGLALPEGEQFF. In DNA form, the CDR3 reads TGTGCCAGCAGCGAGGAGGGACTAGCGCTCCCTGAGGGTGAGCAGTTCTTC.

V and J are TRBV13 and TRBJ2-7; D possibly corresponds to TRBD2 (5 bases). V lost 4 bases, J lost 0 bases, and 13 bases lay in between. In germline, CDR1 is PRHDT, CDR2 FYEKMQ (reference sequence). The CDR3 loop spans 15 amino acids. The CDR3 coding sequence is TGTGCCAGCAGCTCGCTCTCTAGCTTCTCCTACGAGCAGTACTTC. This sequence encodes CASSSLSSFSYEQYF.

The chain employs TRBV7-9 and TRBJ1-2, with D hard to call. The CDR3 runs 13 residues. V lost 0 bases and J lost 5, with 7 bases in between. CDR1 is SEHNR and CDR2 is FQNEAQ in the germline V gene (reference sequence). The CDR3 region has the DNA TGTGCCAGCAGCTTAGCCGGGGAGTATGGCTACACCTTC. Its protein product is CASSLAGEYGYTF.

A few counts support this clonotype. The chain joins TRBV28 to TRBJ2-4; TRBD1 is a possible D gene (5 bases). CDR3 length: 18 amino acids. The germline V gene encodes CDR1 MDHEN and CDR2 SYDVKM. Deletions cut 3 bases from V and 0 bases from J, with 18 bases between. The CDR3 bases are TGTGCCAGCAGTTTCCGTTTAACCAGACAGCTAGCCAAAAACATTCAGTACTTC. Its translation is CASSFRLTRQLAKNIQYF.

V and J are TRBV7-3 and TRBJ2-3; 11 bases agree with TRBD2. This CDR3 is built from 16 residues. The germline CDR1 and CDR2 sequences are SGHTA and FQGTGA. V shed 1 base and J 6 bases; nucleotides not matched to a gene: 6. CDR3 region: CASSLSIAGGEDTQYF. CDR3 nucleotide sequence: TGTGCCAGCAGCTTAAGTATAGCGGGAGGGGAGGATACGCAGTATTTT.

This clonotype has more than one count but fewer than ten. The chain carries TRBV20-1 and TRBJ2-1; TRBD2 aligns across 12 bases. Germline V CDR1 and CDR2: DFQATT, SNEGSKA (reference sequence). V shed 3 bases and J 8 bases; nucleotides not matched to a gene: 8. The CDR3 is 15 amino acids. CDR3 nucleotide sequence: TGCAGTGCTAGTGATAGGACTAGCGGGATTTATGAGCAGTTCTTC. Its protein product is CSASDRTSGIYEQFF.

The rearrangement links TRBV30 to TRBJ1-5; TRBD1 might be the D (6 bases). The CDR3 sequence is 12 residues long. Trimming removed 2 bases at V and 5 bases at J, with 7 bases between. The germline V gene encodes CDR1 GTSNPN and CDR2 SVGIG (reference sequence). CDR3: CAWSRGDQPQHF. The CDR3 bases are TGTGCCTGGAGTAGGGGGGATCAGCCCCAGCATTTT.

J is TRBJ2-2 and V is TRBV24-1, with TRBD1 identical over 8 bases. The CDR3 runs to 15 residues. Trimming took 6 bases from V and 5 from J; bases not matched to a gene: 7. The V gene's germline CDR1 is KGHDR and CDR2 SFDVKD. DNA of the CDR3: TGTGCCACCAGTACTACAGGGGGAGGTACCGGGGAGCTGTTTTTT. It yields the protein CATSTTGGGTGELFF.

V gene TRBV6-2 or TRBV6-3 combines with J gene TRBJ1-2; tentatively, D is TRBD1 (6 bases). Trimming took off 5 bases at V and 2 bases at J, with 12 bases between the two ends. Germline V gene sequence: CDR1 MNHEY, CDR2 SVGEGT. This CDR3 region has 14 residues. The CDR3 sequence is CASSGLQGNYGYTF. CDR3 DNA: TGTGCCAGCAGTGGTCTACAGGGCAACTATGGCTACACCTTC.

This clonotype was detected many times. V usage is TRBV7-9 and J usage is TRBJ2-1; D tentatively reads TRBD1 or TRBD2 (8 bases each). Trimming took off 2 bases at V and 7 bases at J, with 27 bases between the two ends. The CDR3 consists of 19 residues. The V gene's germline CDR1 is SEHNR and CDR2 FQNEAQ (reference sequence). CDR3 sequence (DNA): TGTGCCAGCAGCTTAAGGCGTCAGGGGGCTAGCGGGTTAAGGAATGAGCAGTTCTTC. Encoded protein: CASSLRRQGASGLRNEQFF. Looking up the rest from reference TRBV7-9 and TRBJ2-1 gives the full variable domain: DTGVSQNPRHKITKRGQNVTFRCDPISEHNRLYWYRQTLGQGPEFLTYFQNEAQLEKSRLLSDRFSAERPKGSFSTLEIQRTEQGDSAMYLCASSLRRQGASGLRNEQFFGPGTRLTVL.

The chain uses TRBV5-5 and TRBJ2-7, with D uncertain. The CDR3 totals 12 residues. The V end was cut by 4 bases, the J end by 6 bases, with 11 bases between. CDR1 SGHKS and CDR2 YYEKEE come from the germline V gene (reference sequence). This chain's CDR3 is CASSPGMSEQYF. The CDR3 region has the DNA TGTGCCAGCAGCCCCGGTATGAGCGAGCAGTACTTC.

This chain joins TRBV25-1 and TRBJ2-7; maybe TRBD2 (6 bases). CDR3 length: 12 residues. The germline V gene encodes CDR1 MGHDK and CDR2 SYGVNS. Trimming stripped 1 base from V and 7 bases from J, with 8 bases between. The CDR3 bases are TGTGCCAGCAGTGAATGGCGGGGTGAGCAGTACTTC. Protein: CASSEWRGEQYF.

V usage is TRBV11-2 and J usage is TRBJ2-7, with TRBD2 as a possible D gene (6 bases). The germline V gene has CDR1 SGHAT and CDR2 FQNNGV. V lost 5 bases and J 11 bases, leaving 25 bases between the germline ends. This CDR3 comprises 15 residues. The chain's CDR3 is CASSRARDFPGIKYF. The CDR3 DNA follows: TGTGCCAGCAGCCGTGCCAGGGACTTCCCGGGCATCAAGTACTTC.